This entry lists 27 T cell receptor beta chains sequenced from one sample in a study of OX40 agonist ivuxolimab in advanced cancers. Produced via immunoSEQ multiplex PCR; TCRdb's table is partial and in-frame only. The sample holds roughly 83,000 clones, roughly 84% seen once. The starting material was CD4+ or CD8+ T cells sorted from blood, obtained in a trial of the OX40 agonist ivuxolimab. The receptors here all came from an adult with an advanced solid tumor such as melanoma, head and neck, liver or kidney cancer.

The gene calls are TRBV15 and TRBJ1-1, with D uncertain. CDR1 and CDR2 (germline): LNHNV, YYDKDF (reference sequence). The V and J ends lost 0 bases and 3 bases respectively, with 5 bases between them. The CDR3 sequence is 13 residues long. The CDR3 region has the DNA TGTGCCACCAGCAGAGATTCGGACACTGAAGCTTTCTTT. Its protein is CATSRDSDTEAFF.

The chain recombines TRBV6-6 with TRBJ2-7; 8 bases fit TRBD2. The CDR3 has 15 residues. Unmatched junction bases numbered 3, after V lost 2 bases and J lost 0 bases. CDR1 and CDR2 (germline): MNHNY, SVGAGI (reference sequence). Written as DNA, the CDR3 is TGTGCCAGCAGTTACCGGAGCGGGAGCTCCTACGAGCAGTACTTC. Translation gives CASSYRSGSSYEQYF.

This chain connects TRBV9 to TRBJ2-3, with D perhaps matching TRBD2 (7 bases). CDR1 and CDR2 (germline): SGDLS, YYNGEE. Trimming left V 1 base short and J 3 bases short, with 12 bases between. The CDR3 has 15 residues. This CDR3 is CASSVRGGGTDTQYF. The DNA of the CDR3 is TGTGCCAGCAGCGTAAGGGGGGGCGGGACAGATACGCAGTATTTT.

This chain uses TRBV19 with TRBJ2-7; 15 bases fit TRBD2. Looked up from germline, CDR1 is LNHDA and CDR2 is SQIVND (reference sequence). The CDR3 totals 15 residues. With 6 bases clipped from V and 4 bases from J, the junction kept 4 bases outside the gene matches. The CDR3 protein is CASRPGLAGGYEQYF. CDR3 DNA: TGTGCCAGTAGACCGGGACTAGCGGGAGGTTACGAGCAGTACTTC.

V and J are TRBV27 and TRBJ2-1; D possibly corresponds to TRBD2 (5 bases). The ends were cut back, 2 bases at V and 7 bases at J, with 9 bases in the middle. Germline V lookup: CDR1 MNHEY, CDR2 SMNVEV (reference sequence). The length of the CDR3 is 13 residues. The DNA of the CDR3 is TGTGCCAGCAGTTTAACGGGGTGGAATGAGCAGTTCTTC. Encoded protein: CASSLTGWNEQFF.

DNA of the CDR3: TGTGCCACTAGCGGGCAGCAGTTCAGCAATCAGCCCCAGCATTTT. Its protein product is CATSGQQFSNQPQHF. The chain recombines TRBV19 with TRBJ1-5; D unclear. Per the germline V gene, CDR1 is LNHDA and CDR2 is SQIVND (reference sequence). Trimming took off 10 bases at V and 1 base at J, with 17 bases between the two ends. The CDR3 has 15 residues.

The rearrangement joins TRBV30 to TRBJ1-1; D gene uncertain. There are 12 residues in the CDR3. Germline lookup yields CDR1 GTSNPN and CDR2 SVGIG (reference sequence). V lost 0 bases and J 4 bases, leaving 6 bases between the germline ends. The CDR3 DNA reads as TGTGCCTGGAGTGTAGGAAGCACTGAAGCTTTCTTT. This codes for CAWSVGSTEAFF.

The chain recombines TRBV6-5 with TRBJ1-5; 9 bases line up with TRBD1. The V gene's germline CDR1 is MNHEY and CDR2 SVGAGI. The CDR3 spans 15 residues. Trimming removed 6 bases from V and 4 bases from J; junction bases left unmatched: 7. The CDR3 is CASSSGTGRNQPQHF. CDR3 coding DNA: TGTGCCAGCAGCTCCGGGACAGGGAGGAATCAGCCCCAGCATTTT.

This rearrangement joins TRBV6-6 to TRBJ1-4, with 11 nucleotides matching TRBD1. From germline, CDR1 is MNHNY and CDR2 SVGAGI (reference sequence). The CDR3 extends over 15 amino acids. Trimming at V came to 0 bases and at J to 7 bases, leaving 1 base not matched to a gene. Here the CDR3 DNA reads TGTGCCAGCAGTTACTCCGGGACAGGGGGTGAAAAACTGTTTTTT. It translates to CASSYSGTGGEKLFF.

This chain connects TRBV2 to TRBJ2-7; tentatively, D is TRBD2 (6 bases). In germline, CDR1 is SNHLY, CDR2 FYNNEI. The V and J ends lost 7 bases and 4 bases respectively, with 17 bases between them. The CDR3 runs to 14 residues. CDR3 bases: TGTGCCAGCAAGAACTCCGGGAGCCTATACGAGCAGTACTTC. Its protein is CASKNSGSLYEQYF.

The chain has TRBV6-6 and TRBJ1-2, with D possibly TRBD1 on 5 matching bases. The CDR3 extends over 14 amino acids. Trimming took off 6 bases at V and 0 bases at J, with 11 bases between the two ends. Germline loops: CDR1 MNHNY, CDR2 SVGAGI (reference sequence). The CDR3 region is CASRADTTNYGYTF. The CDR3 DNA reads TGTGCCAGCAGGGCGGACACAACTAACTATGGCTACACCTTC.

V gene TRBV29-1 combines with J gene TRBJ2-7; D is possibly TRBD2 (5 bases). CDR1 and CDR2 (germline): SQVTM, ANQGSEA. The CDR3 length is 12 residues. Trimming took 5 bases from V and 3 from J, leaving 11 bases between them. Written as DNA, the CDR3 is TGCAGCGTTTCCGAGGGCCACTACGAGCAGTACTTC. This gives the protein CSVSEGHYEQYF.

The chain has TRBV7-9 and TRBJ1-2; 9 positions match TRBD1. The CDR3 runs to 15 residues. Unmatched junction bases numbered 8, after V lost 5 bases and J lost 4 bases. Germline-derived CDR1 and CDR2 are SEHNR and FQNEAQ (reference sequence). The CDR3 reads CASSPTGGDLYGYTF. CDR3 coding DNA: TGTGCCAGCAGCCCAACAGGGGGCGATCTCTATGGCTACACCTTC.

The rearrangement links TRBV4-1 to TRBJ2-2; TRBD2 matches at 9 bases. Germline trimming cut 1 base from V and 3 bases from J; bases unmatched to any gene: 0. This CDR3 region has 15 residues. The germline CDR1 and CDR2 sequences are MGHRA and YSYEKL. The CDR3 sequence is CASSQVAGDTGELFF. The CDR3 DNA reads TGCGCCAGCAGCCAAGTAGCGGGAGACACCGGGGAGCTGTTTTTT.

For the CDR3, the DNA is TGTGCCAGCAGTGGTAAGACACTTTACACTGAAGCTTTCTTT. Translated, it gives CASSGKTLYTEAFF. This chain connects TRBV6-5 to TRBJ1-1; no clear D gene. The germline V gene encodes CDR1 MNHEY and CDR2 SVGAGI. The CDR3 is 14 amino acids. With 5 bases removed from V and 3 bases from J, the gap between germline ends came to 13 bases.

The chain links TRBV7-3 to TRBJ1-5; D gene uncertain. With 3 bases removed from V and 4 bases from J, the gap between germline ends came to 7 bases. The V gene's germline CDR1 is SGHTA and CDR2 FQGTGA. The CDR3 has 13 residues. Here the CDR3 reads CASSLTVNQPQHF. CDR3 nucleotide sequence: TGTGCCAGCAGCTTGACTGTGAATCAGCCCCAGCATTTT.

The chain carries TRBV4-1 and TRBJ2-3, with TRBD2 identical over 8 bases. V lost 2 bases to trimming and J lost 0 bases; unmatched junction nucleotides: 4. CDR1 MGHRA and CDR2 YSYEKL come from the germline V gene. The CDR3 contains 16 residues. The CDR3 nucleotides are TGCGCCAGCAGCCAACTACTAGCGGCTAGCACAGATACGCAGTATTTT. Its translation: CASSQLLAASTDTQYF.

DNA for the CDR3: TGTGCCAGCAGCGCCGTAGGAGCGGCGACCGGGGAGCTGTTTTTT. This codes for CASSAVGAATGELFF. The chain is built from TRBV9 and TRBJ2-2, with D possibly TRBD2 on 5 matching bases. The CDR3 totals 15 residues. The V end lost 3 bases, the J end lost 5 bases, and 14 bases lay between the germline ends. Germline lookup yields CDR1 SGDLS and CDR2 YYNGEE.

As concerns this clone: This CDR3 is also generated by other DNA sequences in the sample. The CDR3 loop is CASSLDGGTKNIQYF. The CDR3 coding sequence is TGCGCCAGCAGCTTGGACGGGGGGACCAAAAACATTCAGTACTTC. The V gene is TRBV5-1, the J gene TRBJ2-4, with 7 bases aligning to TRBD2. The V gene end was trimmed by 0 bases and the J gene end by 2 bases; junction bases not matched to a gene: 2. Germline V gene lookup returns CDR1 SGHRS and CDR2 YFSETQ. The CDR3 loop spans 15 amino acids.

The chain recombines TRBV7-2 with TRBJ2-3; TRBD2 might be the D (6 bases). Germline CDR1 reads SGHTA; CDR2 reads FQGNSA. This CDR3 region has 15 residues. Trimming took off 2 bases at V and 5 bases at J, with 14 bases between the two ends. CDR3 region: CASSLIGREEDTQYF. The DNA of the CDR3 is TGTGCCAGCAGCTTAATCGGCAGGGAGGAAGATACGCAGTATTTT.

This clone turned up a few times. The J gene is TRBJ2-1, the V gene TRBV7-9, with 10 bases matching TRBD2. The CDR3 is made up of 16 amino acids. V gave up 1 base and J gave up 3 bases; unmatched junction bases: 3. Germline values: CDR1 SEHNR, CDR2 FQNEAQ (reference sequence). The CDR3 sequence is CASSLGASGSYNEQFF. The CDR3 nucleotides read TGTGCCAGCAGCTTAGGTGCTAGCGGGAGCTACAATGAGCAGTTCTTC.

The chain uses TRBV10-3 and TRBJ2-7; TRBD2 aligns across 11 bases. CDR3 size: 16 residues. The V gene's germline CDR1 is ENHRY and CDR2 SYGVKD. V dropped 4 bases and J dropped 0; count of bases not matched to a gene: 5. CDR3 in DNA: TGTGCCATCAGTGGGGCCCTAGCGGGGGGCTCCTACGAGCAGTACTTC. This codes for CAISGALAGGSYEQYF.

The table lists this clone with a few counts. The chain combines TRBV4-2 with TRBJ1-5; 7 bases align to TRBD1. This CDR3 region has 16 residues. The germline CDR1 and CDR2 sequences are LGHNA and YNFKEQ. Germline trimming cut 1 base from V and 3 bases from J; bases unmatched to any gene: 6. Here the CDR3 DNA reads TGTGCCAGCAGCCAAGCAAACAGGGGAGACAATCAGCCCCAGCATTTT. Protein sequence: CASSQANRGDNQPQHF.

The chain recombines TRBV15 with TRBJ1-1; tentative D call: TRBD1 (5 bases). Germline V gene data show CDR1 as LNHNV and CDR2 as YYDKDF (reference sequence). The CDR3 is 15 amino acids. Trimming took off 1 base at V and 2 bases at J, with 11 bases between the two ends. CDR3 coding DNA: TGTGCCACCAGCAGAGCCGGGGCGGATAACACTGAAGCTTTCTTT. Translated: CATSRAGADNTEAFF. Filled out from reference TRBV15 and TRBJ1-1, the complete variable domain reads DAMVIQNPRYQVTQFGKPVTLSCSQTLNHNVMYWYQQKSSQAPKLLFHYYDKDFNNEADTPDNFQSRRPNTSFCFLDIRSPGLGDTAMYLCATSRAGADNTEAFFGQGTRLTVV.

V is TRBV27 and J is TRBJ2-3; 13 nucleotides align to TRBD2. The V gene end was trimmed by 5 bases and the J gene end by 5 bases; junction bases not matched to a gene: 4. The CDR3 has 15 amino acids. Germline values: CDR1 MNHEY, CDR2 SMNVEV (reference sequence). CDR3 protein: CASSPWTSGGDTQYF. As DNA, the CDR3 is TGTGCCAGCAGTCCGTGGACTAGCGGGGGAGATACGCAGTATTTT.

The CDR3 bases are TGCAGCGTTGCAGGGAGGGGAAAAACCGGGGAGCTGTTTTTT. Translated, it gives CSVAGRGKTGELFF. This chain connects TRBV29-1 to TRBJ2-2, with 7 bases aligning to TRBD2. The CDR3 length is 14 residues. Germline CDR1 is SQVTM and CDR2 is ANQGSEA. V shed 4 bases, J shed 5 bases, and the junction held 7 bases outside the gene matches.

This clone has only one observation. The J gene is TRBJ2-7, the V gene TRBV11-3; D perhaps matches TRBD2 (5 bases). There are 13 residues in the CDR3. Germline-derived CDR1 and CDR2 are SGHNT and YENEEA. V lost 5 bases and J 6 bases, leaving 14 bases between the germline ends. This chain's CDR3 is CASSRLSTGEQYF. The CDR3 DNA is TGTGCCAGCAGCCGACTAAGTACGGGCGAGCAGTACTTC.